The present entry profiles one T cell receptor beta chain with its context. Study processing details: Reference gene primer amplification gave estimated nucleated cell counts. Assay used: immunoSEQ multiplex PCR; TCRdb lists only in-frame clones, some missing. The D gene and trimming were derived from the DNA, and the V and J assignments and clone size from that table. The sample lists more than 200,000 clones, roughly nine tenths occurring once. This entry comes from a study of blood T cell repertoires in COVID-19. Study as a whole: Acute and convalescent COVID-19 specimens originated in the United States, Italy and Spain. T cells, B-cell-depleted T cells, or PBMCs supplied cDNA or gDNA.

Seattle researchers signed up patients amid active infection and tracked them longitudinally. The TCR sequence derives from a woman aged 45 to 65 with COVID-19, enrolled during active disease. Sequencing was done on a sample of peripheral blood.

The CDR3 protein is CAWQTGDEQFF. In DNA, the CDR3 is TGTGCCTGGCAGACAGGAGATGAGCAGTTCTTC. J is TRBJ2-1 and V is TRBV30; a possible D gene is TRBD1 (6 bases). From germline, CDR1 is GTSNPN and CDR2 SVGIG (reference sequence). V lost 5 bases, J lost 8 bases, and 10 bases lay in between. This CDR3 is built from 11 residues.